This TCR beta chain is from a study of T-cell memory formation after mild COVID-19. Points from the study as a whole: That cross-reactive memory joined was suggested by some responding clones appearing in pre-infection memory. Later expanders leaned CD4+, whereas day 15 to 85 contracting clones were balanced CD4/CD8. SARS-CoV-2 specificity was not confirmed for second-wave clones peaking on day 37.

As concerns this clonotype: Its antigen remains unknown.

Via MiXCR, TCRdb re-called the 5' RACE reads, giving one row per CDR3 protein. The repertoire holds around 200,000 distinct CDR3 sequences, with roughly 17% as singletons. This CDR3 has 14 amino acids. After removal of 7 bases from V and 1 base from J, the junction contained 7 bases not matched to a gene. Germline V gives CDR1 LGHNT, CDR2 FRNRAP. V gene TRBV12-5 combines with J gene TRBJ2-7, with 7 bases identical to TRBD2. Sequencing was done on a sample of PBMCs or a T cell subset sorted from them (not recorded which). The receptor's source is an adult woman who had mild COVID-19 (a few samples of this study predate the infection). Cell type and time point are not known. The CDR3: CASASSGGSYEQYF. The DNA for the CDR3 is TGTGCTAGTGCCTCCTCGGGGGGATCCTACGAGCAGTACTTC.